What follows are 32 T cell receptor beta chains derived from one specimen sequenced in a study of blood T cell repertoires in COVID-19. TCRdb's table, derived via immunoSEQ multiplex PCR, lists solely in-frame clones and lacks some. The sample lists about 120,000 clones, about nine tenths seen once, with about 4% in the top ten. Sequences were obtained from peripheral blood. Receptors originate from a man aged 45-60 years with active COVID-19.

The chain joins TRBV19 to TRBJ2-3, with no clear D. CDR1 is LNHDA and CDR2 is SQIVND in the germline V gene (reference sequence). This CDR3 region has 13 residues. Trimming took 4 bases from V and 2 from J, leaving 7 bases between them. The CDR3 DNA is TGTGCCAGTAGTAGAGGTCACACAGATACGCAGTATTTT. Translated, it gives CASSRGHTDTQYF.

This clone was observed a few times. V and J are TRBV6-2 or TRBV6-3 and TRBJ2-2; 8 bases line up with TRBD1. With V trimmed by 6 bases and J by 6 bases, 9 bases remained unmatched. The CDR3 runs to 15 residues. In germline, CDR1 is MNHEY, CDR2 SVGEGT. The CDR3 sequence is CASSIISRGPGELFF. The CDR3 DNA is TGTGCCAGCAGCATCATTAGCAGGGGGCCCGGGGAGCTGTTTTTT.

The chain carries TRBV3-1 (or the pseudogene TRBV3-2) and TRBJ2-2; D is undetermined. Germline lookup yields CDR1 LGHDT and CDR2 YNNKEL (reference sequence). The ends were cut back, 2 bases at V and 0 bases at J, with 4 bases in the middle. This CDR3 is built from 14 residues. The DNA for the CDR3 is TGTGCCAGCAGCCAACCGGCGAACACCGGGGAGCTGTTTTTT. It translates to CASSQPANTGELFF.

The chain couples TRBV19 to TRBJ1-2, with 10 bases lining up with TRBD1. V lost 6 bases and J lost 1; bases outside the gene matches: 2. The CDR3 covers 14 residues. Germline V gives CDR1 LNHDA, CDR2 SQIVND (reference sequence). This CDR3 is CASRGQGSNYGYTF. The CDR3 DNA reads as TGTGCCAGTAGGGGACAGGGGAGTAACTATGGCTACACCTTC.

This chain joins TRBV12-3 or TRBV12-4 and TRBJ1-1; the match to TRBD1 covers 7 bases. V shed 5 bases and J 4 bases; nucleotides not matched to a gene: 4. The CDR3 has 13 amino acids. This CDR3 reads CASSQGVGTEAFF. As DNA, the CDR3 is TGTGCCAGCAGTCAGGGGGTCGGCACTGAAGCTTTCTTT.

The J gene is TRBJ1-2, the V gene TRBV2; D gene unclear. The CDR3 length is 14 residues. V was pared by 7 bases and J by 3 bases, with 15 bases between. Germline V gene data show CDR1 as SNHLY and CDR2 as FYNNEI. The CDR3 region is CASTDLMADYGYTF. The CDR3 DNA sequence: TGTGCCAGCACTGACTTGATGGCAGACTATGGCTACACCTTC.

This clone was seen ten or more times. The rearrangement joins TRBV4-1 to TRBJ1-5; 7 bases agree with TRBD1. The trim removed 2 bases at V and 6 bases at J, leaving 19 bases unmatched. This CDR3 contains 19 residues. CDR1 is MGHRA, CDR2 YSYEKL, per germline. This chain's CDR3 is CASSQSFNGATGWVQPQHF. DNA for the CDR3: TGCGCCAGCAGCCAATCTTTTAACGGAGCGACAGGGTGGGTTCAGCCCCAGCATTTT.

This clone appeared once. V gene TRBV19 combines with J gene TRBJ2-3, with 9 bases identical to TRBD1. Trimming cost V 6 bases and J 4 bases; bases outside gene matches: 8. CDR3 size: 15 residues. The V gene's germline CDR1 is LNHDA and CDR2 SQIVND (reference sequence). The CDR3 reads CASRKDRGGADTQYF. The CDR3 DNA reads as TGTGCCAGTAGGAAGGACAGGGGAGGTGCAGATACGCAGTATTTT.

This chain joins TRBV29-1 and TRBJ2-1, with D possibly matching TRBD2 (5 bases). Deletions cut 7 bases from V and 0 bases from J, with 22 bases between. The CDR3 has 17 residues. Germline CDR1 reads SQVTM; CDR2 reads ANQGSEA. The DNA for the CDR3 is TGCAGCGGTCATGAGGGTGTTGTGGTCAGCTCCTACAATGAGCAGTTCTTC. Translated, it gives CSGHEGVVVSSYNEQFF.

This clone occurred once. The chain employs TRBV27 and TRBJ1-3, with a weak D call TRBD1 (6 bases). V lost 5 bases, J lost 2 bases, and 10 bases lay in between. The CDR3 runs 14 residues. Germline CDR1 and CDR2: MNHEY and SMNVEV (reference sequence). DNA for the CDR3: TGTGCCAGCAGTCCCCACAGGGCTGGAAACACCATATATTTT. Amino acids: CASSPHRAGNTIYF.

This clone showed up just once. The chain couples TRBV3-1 (or the pseudogene TRBV3-2) to TRBJ2-1; 9 bases fit TRBD2. This CDR3 has 17 amino acids. Germline CDR1 LGHDT, CDR2 YNNKEL (reference sequence). The trim removed 3 bases at V and 1 base at J, leaving 7 bases unmatched. In nucleotides, the CDR3 is TGTGCCAGCAGCCAGAGGGTTCTAGCGGGGTCCTACAATGAGCAGTTCTTC. It yields the protein CASSQRVLAGSYNEQFF.

The J gene is TRBJ2-7, the V gene TRBV7-9; possible D gene TRBD1, 6 bases. The CDR3 contains 16 residues. From germline, CDR1 is SEHNR and CDR2 FQNEAQ (reference sequence). Trimming took 0 bases from V and 1 from J, leaving 13 bases between them. CDR3 loop: CASSLAPTGKSYEQYV. DNA of the CDR3: TGTGCCAGCAGCTTAGCGCCCACAGGGAAATCCTACGAGCAGTACGTC.

This chain links TRBV7-3 with TRBJ2-1, with D unclear. Trimming took off 5 bases at V and 6 bases at J, with 11 bases between the two ends. The germline CDR1 and CDR2 sequences are SGHTA and FQGTGA. This CDR3 is built from 13 residues. The CDR3: CASSPSGSNEQFF. In DNA form, the CDR3 reads TGTGCCAGCAGCCCGTCAGGTTCCAATGAGCAGTTCTTC.

Details on this clone: The same CDR3 also results from other DNA sequences found in this sample. This chain links TRBV24-1 with TRBJ2-1; D is ambiguous. This CDR3 comprises 16 residues. The V gene lost 0 bases and the J gene lost 0 bases, with 8 bases spanning the gap. Germline CDR1 is KGHDR and CDR2 is SFDVKD. The CDR3 loop reads CATSDLGGSSYNEQFF. The CDR3 DNA follows: TGTGCCACCAGTGATTTGGGCGGAAGCTCCTACAATGAGCAGTTCTTC.

The chain combines TRBV7-8 with TRBJ2-4; D is perhaps TRBD2 (6 bases). The CDR3 has 16 amino acids. Germline assignment: CDR1 SGHVS and CDR2 FQNEAQ. V was pared by 0 bases and J by 6 bases, with 15 bases between. The CDR3 nucleotides read TGTGCCAGCAGCTTAGCATTAAGGGGACTTTTAAACATTCAGTACTTC. Translated: CASSLALRGLLNIQYF.

This clone came up once. This sequence joins TRBV19 and TRBJ1-1, with D possibly TRBD1 on 5 matching bases. Trimming left V 1 base short and J 5 bases short, with 11 bases between. The CDR3 length is 14 residues. The germline V gene has CDR1 LNHDA and CDR2 SQIVND (reference sequence). In nucleotides, the CDR3 is TGTGCCAGTAGTATAGTCTCAGGGAGGACTGAAGCTTTCTTT. This translates into CASSIVSGRTEAFF.

This sequence joins TRBV30 and TRBJ2-1, with 10 bases matching TRBD2. J lost 9 bases, V lost 4 bases, and 15 bases had no gene match. Germline V gene data show CDR1 as GTSNPN and CDR2 as SVGIG (reference sequence). The CDR3 runs to 16 residues. CDR3 DNA: TGTGCCTGGACACCCCTAGCGGGAGTATTGGGGCTTGAGCAGTTCTTC. Encoded protein: CAWTPLAGVLGLEQFF.

The V and J genes are TRBV9 and TRBJ1-3, with no clear D. V lost 0 bases and J 0 bases, leaving 13 bases between the germline ends. Per germline, CDR1 SGDLS and CDR2 YYNGEE. The CDR3 has 17 amino acids. The CDR3 DNA is TGTGCCAGCAGCGTAGCTACGACTTCGGGCTCTGGAAACACCATATATTTT. This encodes CASSVATTSGSGNTIYF.

V gene TRBV14 combines with J gene TRBJ1-3; D not certain. Between the trimmed V and J ends, which lost 1 base and 0 bases, there was a span of 7 bases. From germline, CDR1 is SGHDN and CDR2 FVKESK. This CDR3 region has 15 residues. CDR3 sequence (DNA): TGTGCCAGCAGCCAAGGGAGAAACTCTGGAAACACCATATATTTT. It is translated as CASSQGRNSGNTIYF.

This clone occurred a few times. The chain joins TRBV2 to TRBJ1-2, with TRBD1 matching 11 bases. The trim removed 6 bases at V and 2 bases at J, leaving 2 bases unmatched. Germline CDR1 SNHLY, CDR2 FYNNEI. The CDR3 runs to 14 residues. CDR3 in amino acids: CASRGQGGNYGYTF. CDR3 nucleotides: TGTGCCAGCAGGGGACAGGGGGGGAACTATGGCTACACCTTC.

V usage is TRBV5-1 and J usage is TRBJ1-1, with D possibly being TRBD1 (5 bases). Germline CDR1 reads SGHRS; CDR2 reads YFSETQ. This CDR3 comprises 14 residues. V lost 3 bases and J lost 4, with 13 bases in between. The CDR3 nucleotides are TGCGCCAGCAGCTCCATGCAGGGAGGCACTGAAGCTTTCTTT. Translating it yields CASSSMQGGTEAFF.

The chain employs TRBV7-2 and TRBJ1-1; no clear D. CDR3 length equals 16 residues. With 2 bases removed from V and 4 bases from J, the gap between germline ends came to 17 bases. CDR1 and CDR2 from the germline V gene are SGHTA and FQGNSA. This CDR3 reads CASSLKEVKLSTEAFF. In nucleotides, the CDR3 is TGTGCCAGCAGCTTAAAAGAGGTTAAATTGAGCACTGAAGCTTTCTTT.

The chain has TRBV6-6 and TRBJ2-1; D might be TRBD1 (6 bases). Germline V CDR1 and CDR2: MNHNY, SVGAGI (reference sequence). V lost 6 bases to trimming and J lost 3 bases, with 15 bases between them. The CDR3 is made up of 15 amino acids. CDR3 nucleotides: TGTGCCAGCAGCGGAACAGGGCTGTTCTACAATGAGCAGTTCTTC. It yields the protein CASSGTGLFYNEQFF.

The chain recombines TRBV3-1 (or the pseudogene TRBV3-2) with TRBJ2-3, with unresolved D. The CDR3 spans 16 residues. Germline V gene lookup returns CDR1 LGHDT and CDR2 YNNKEL (reference sequence). Trimming took off 5 bases at V and 2 bases at J, with 17 bases between the two ends. The CDR3 DNA reads TGTGCCAGCAGCGCCACAGTGGGCCCAGACACAGATACGCAGTATTTT. Protein: CASSATVGPDTDTQYF.

V usage is TRBV5-5 and J usage is TRBJ2-3, with 8 nucleotides matching TRBD2. The V segment lost 0 bases and the J segment 7 bases; nucleotides outside the gene matches: 7. CDR3 size: 15 residues. The germline CDR1 and CDR2 sequences are SGHKS and YYEKEE (reference sequence). The CDR3 region has the DNA TGTGCCAGCAGCTTGGGACTAGCGATTTCATATACGCAGTATTTT. This encodes CASSLGLAISYTQYF.

This chain joins TRBV12-3 or TRBV12-4 and TRBJ2-7; 10 bases fit TRBD2. The CDR3 has 12 residues. J was trimmed by 5 bases and V by 9 bases; bases with no gene match: 4. This CDR3 reads CASLGTSDEQYF. The CDR3 nucleotides are TGTGCCAGTCTAGGGACTAGCGACGAGCAGTACTTC.

This rearrangement joins TRBV3-1 (or the pseudogene TRBV3-2) to TRBJ1-2; 10 positions agree with TRBD1. The CDR3 has 15 amino acids. The V segment lost 4 bases and the J segment 4 bases; nucleotides outside the gene matches: 6. Germline loops: CDR1 LGHDT, CDR2 YNNKEL (reference sequence). The CDR3 DNA reads TGTGCCAGCAGCCGAACCGGGACAGGGGTCTATGGCTACACCTTC. Protein sequence: CASSRTGTGVYGYTF.

The CDR3 protein is CASRPPQIHTEAFF. CDR3 bases: TGTGCCAGCAGACCTCCGCAGATTCACACTGAAGCTTTCTTT. The chain carries TRBV11-2 and TRBJ1-1; D uncertain. V lost 6 bases and J lost 3, with 14 bases in between. Germline CDR1 is SGHAT and CDR2 is FQNNGV. CDR3 size: 14 residues.

This chain joins TRBV5-1 and TRBJ1-2; D is unclear. V was clipped by 5 bases and J by 10 bases, with 12 bases between them. CDR3 length equals 11 residues. Germline V gene lookup returns CDR1 SGHRS and CDR2 YFSETQ. The CDR3 here is CASRKPLHYTF. CDR3 sequence (DNA): TGCGCCAGCAGAAAGCCCCTTCACTACACCTTC.

The CDR3 DNA is TGCGCCAGCAGTGAGTTTAAAGGGGCCTCGAACACCGGGGAGCTGTTTTTT. Amino acid sequence: CASSEFKGASNTGELFF. The chain is built from TRBV10-1 and TRBJ2-2; D may be TRBD1 (5 bases). V was trimmed by 1 base and J by 0 bases, leaving 12 bases between them. CDR1 is WNHNN, CDR2 SYGVQD, per germline (reference sequence). The CDR3 has 17 residues.

The chain is built from TRBV18 and TRBJ2-5; the D gene is possibly TRBD1 (6 bases). This CDR3 has 14 residues. Germline lookup yields CDR1 KGHSH and CDR2 LQKENI. V was trimmed by 3 bases and J by 5 bases, leaving 13 bases between them. In DNA form, the CDR3 reads TGTGCCAGCTCACCGAAGGGGGTGGGCGAGACCCAGTACTTC. This encodes CASSPKGVGETQYF.

The chain links TRBV24-1 to TRBJ2-1; 14 bases agree with TRBD2. The trim removed 5 bases at V and 1 base at J, leaving 3 bases unmatched. Germline V gives CDR1 KGHDR, CDR2 SFDVKD. The CDR3 runs 17 residues. The CDR3 DNA follows: TGTGCCACCAGTGGAGGGACTAGCGGGAGTTCCTACAATGAGCAGTTCTTC. It yields the protein CATSGGTSGSSYNEQFF.